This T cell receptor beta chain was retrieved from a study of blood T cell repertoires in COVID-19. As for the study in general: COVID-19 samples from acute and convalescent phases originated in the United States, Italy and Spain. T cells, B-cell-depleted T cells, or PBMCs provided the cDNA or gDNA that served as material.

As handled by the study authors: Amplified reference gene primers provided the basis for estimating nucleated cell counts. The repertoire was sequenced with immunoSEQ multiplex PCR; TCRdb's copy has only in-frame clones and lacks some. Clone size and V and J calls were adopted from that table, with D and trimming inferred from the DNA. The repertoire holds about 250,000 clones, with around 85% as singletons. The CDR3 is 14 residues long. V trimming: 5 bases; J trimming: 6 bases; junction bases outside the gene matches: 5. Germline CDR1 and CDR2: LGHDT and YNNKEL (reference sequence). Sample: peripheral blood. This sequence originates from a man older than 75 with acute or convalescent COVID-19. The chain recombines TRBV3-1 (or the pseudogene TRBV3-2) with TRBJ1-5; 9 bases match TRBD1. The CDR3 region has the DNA TGTGCCAGCAGCTCGACAGGGGGTGGTCAGCCCCAGCATTTT. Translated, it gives CASSSTGGGQPQHF.